The 25 T cell receptor beta chains below were found in one sample sequenced in a study of human T cells and chemical hapten exposure. The sample's time point: pre-sensitization, week 0. Regarding treatment: therapeutic diphenylcyclopropenone sensitization with weekly scalp DPC. TCRdb independently ran MiXCR on the RACE reads; one entry per CDR3 protein. This sample carries around 62,000 distinct CDR3 sequences, 5.5% to 7.5% of them seen once, and the ten largest clones take 1.5% to 2%. The sample consisted of whole blood, taken in connection with sensitization to the hapten diphenylcyclopropenone (DPC). Source of these receptors: a woman younger than 45 with alopecia areata. Some clones in this sample may be carry-over from other donors' samples.

This clonotype was observed at least ten times. The chain recombines TRBV29-1 with TRBJ1-2; D is ambiguous. The CDR3 length is 15 residues. Germline V gene lookup returns CDR1 SQVTM and CDR2 ANQGSEA. V was trimmed by 0 bases and J by 2 bases, leaving 13 bases between them. The CDR3 protein is CSVEERMARNYGYTF. DNA of the CDR3: TGCAGCGTTGAAGAGCGTATGGCCAGGAACTATGGCTACACCTTC.

This clonotype showed up many times. The rearrangement links TRBV6-1 to TRBJ1-1; possible D gene TRBD1, 6 bases. Trimming took 8 bases from V and 0 from J, leaving 16 bases between them. The CDR3 is made up of 15 amino acids. Germline V gene sequence: CDR1 MNHNS, CDR2 SASEGT. CDR3 amino acids: CASGEQGNMNTEAFF. CDR3 in DNA: TGTGCCAGCGGAGAACAGGGAAACATGAACACTGAAGCTTTCTTT.

This clonotype was counted at least ten times. The DNA of the CDR3 is TGTGCCAGCAGCTTGTGGCGCGTAAACATTCAGTACTTC. Protein sequence: CASSLWRVNIQYF. V gene TRBV5-6 combines with J gene TRBJ2-4; D is unresolved. V dropped 1 base and J dropped 6 bases, with 8 bases sitting between them. Germline V gives CDR1 SGHDT, CDR2 YYEEEE. This CDR3 is 13 amino acids long. The full variable domain, its missing parts supplied by reference TRBV5-6 and TRBJ2-4, is DAGVTQSPTHLIKTRGQQVTLRCSPKSGHDTVSWYQQALGQGPQFIFQYYEEEERQRGNFPDRFSGHQFPNYSSELNVNALLLGDSALYLCASSLWRVNIQYFGAGTRLSVL.

This clonotype came up a few times. The DNA of the CDR3 is TGTGCCAGCAGGCTCACAGGGGCTCCTAATGAAAAACTGTTTTTT. As protein: CASRLTGAPNEKLFF. V usage is TRBV2 and J usage is TRBJ1-4, with TRBD1 identical over 7 bases. The germline gives CDR1 SNHLY, CDR2 FYNNEI. The ends lost 6 bases at V and 3 bases at J; junction bases unmatched: 7. The CDR3 is 15 amino acids. The entire variable domain, with the rest obtained from reference TRBV2 and TRBJ1-4, is as follows: EPEVTQTPSHQVTQMGQEVILRCVPISNHLYFYWYRQILGQKVEFLVSFYNNEISEKSEIFDDQFSVERPDGSNFTLKIRSTKLEDSAMYFCASRLTGAPNEKLFFGSGTQLSVL.

This clonotype was seen many times. The chain is built from TRBV20-1 and TRBJ1-3; TRBD1 might be the D (5 bases). This CDR3 comprises 15 residues. In germline, CDR1 is DFQATT, CDR2 SNEGSKA (reference sequence). The V gene lost 1 base and the J gene lost 2 bases, with 12 bases spanning the gap. The CDR3 DNA is TGCAGTGCTAGAGCCCTGGGGGAGCCTGGAAACACCATATATTTT. Translating it yields CSARALGEPGNTIYF.

The chain couples TRBV25-1 to TRBJ1-6; D might be TRBD1 (5 bases). Germline V lookup: CDR1 MGHDK, CDR2 SYGVNS. The CDR3 extends over 16 amino acids. V lost 0 bases to trimming and J lost 9 bases, with 15 bases between them. CDR3 DNA sequence: TGTGCCAGCAGTGAATATCCGGGCAGGGCTGGTTCACCCCTCCACTTT. Translated: CASSEYPGRAGSPLHF.

This clonotype was recorded many times. J is TRBJ2-7 and V is TRBV7-9, with 7 bases that match TRBD1. The CDR3 spans 12 residues. Germline CDR1 is SEHNR and CDR2 is FQNEAQ (reference sequence). The junction had 5 bases not matched to a gene; V was cut back by 6 bases and J by 6 bases. CDR3 sequence: CASRRDRVEQYF. The CDR3 nucleotides read TGTGCCAGCAGACGAGACAGGGTCGAGCAGTACTTC.

V and J are TRBV27 and TRBJ1-5; 9 bases are shared with TRBD1. Germline trimming cut 2 bases from V and 4 bases from J; bases unmatched to any gene: 6. The CDR3 runs 16 residues. The germline CDR1 and CDR2 sequences are MNHEY and SMNVEV (reference sequence). The CDR3 nucleotides read TGTGCCAGCAGTTTAACTTCGACAGGGGGGAATCAGCCCCAGCATTTT. The encoded protein is CASSLTSTGGNQPQHF.

This clonotype was seen more than once but under ten times. V usage is TRBV12-3 or TRBV12-4 and J usage is TRBJ1-1; D ambiguous. The CDR3 extends over 14 amino acids. V was cut by 5 bases and J by 5 bases, with 15 bases left in between. The CDR3, as DNA: TGTGCCAGCAGTCCACAGAGCGTGGGTACTGAAGCTTTCTTT. It translates to CASSPQSVGTEAFF.

Many counts were recorded for this clonotype. The chain couples TRBV27 to TRBJ2-3, with 9 bases matching TRBD1. This CDR3 comprises 17 residues. Germline V gene lookup returns CDR1 MNHEY and CDR2 SMNVEV (reference sequence). V lost 1 base to trimming and J lost 1 base; unmatched junction nucleotides: 6. DNA for the CDR3: TGTGCCAGCAGTTTATTGCCGGGACAGGGTCGCACAGATACGCAGTATTTT. It encodes CASSLLPGQGRTDTQYF.

This clonotype was picked up many times. This chain joins TRBV5-1 and TRBJ2-3, with D possibly being TRBD2 (7 bases). V lost 4 bases and J lost 3, with 18 bases in between. The CDR3 length is 16 residues. CDR1 and CDR2 (germline): SGHRS, YFSETQ. CDR3 loop: CASSRGAGTRTDTQYF. CDR3 coding DNA: TGCGCCAGCAGCCGGGGGGCAGGAACGCGAACAGATACGCAGTATTTT. The full variable domain, in which reference TRBV5-1 and TRBJ2-3 provide the parts outside the CDR3, is KAGVTQTPRYLIKTRGQQVTLSCSPISGHRSVSWYQQTPGQGLQFLFEYFSETQRNKGNFPGRFSGRQFSNSRSEMNVSTLELGDSALYLCASSRGAGTRTDTQYFGPGTRLTVL.

Only a few counts were recorded for this clonotype. The V call is TRBV29-1, the J call TRBJ1-3; D is unresolved. Germline V gene data show CDR1 as SQVTM and CDR2 as ANQGSEA. There are 12 residues in the CDR3. V was shortened by 5 bases and J by 0 bases, with 5 bases between the two germline ends. The CDR3 region is CSVQSSGNTIYF. CDR3 DNA: TGCAGCGTTCAAAGCTCTGGAAACACCATATATTTT.

This clonotype was observed many times. The CDR3 DNA reads as TGTGCCAGCAAAGAGGGGGGGATCATGAACACTGAAGCTTTCTTT. Translation gives CASKEGGIMNTEAFF. The chain carries TRBV11-2 and TRBJ1-1; tentatively, D is TRBD1 (6 bases). This CDR3 has 15 amino acids. The germline V gene encodes CDR1 SGHAT and CDR2 FQNNGV. Trimming pared 7 bases from V and 0 bases from J, leaving 15 bases between.

This clonotype was recorded at least ten times. The rearrangement links TRBV12-3 or TRBV12-4 to TRBJ2-3; tentatively, D is TRBD2 (5 bases). This CDR3 spans 19 amino acids. The V and J ends lost 5 bases and 0 bases respectively, with 24 bases between them. The CDR3 protein is CASSATPDGEFSSTDTQYF. The DNA for the CDR3 is TGTGCCAGCAGTGCAACCCCGGACGGGGAGTTTTCTAGCACAGATACGCAGTATTTT.

Many counts were recorded for this clonotype. At one end, the junction sequence differs from germline, possibly due to a read error. This chain links TRBV4-1 with TRBJ2-1; no firm D call. This CDR3 comprises 18 residues. Germline CDR1 and CDR2: MGHRA and YSYEKL. In DNA form, the CDR3 reads TGCGCCAGCAGGCAAGGGTTCGGATTCAGGCAGTCGGACGATGAGCAGTTCTTC. Amino acids: CASRQGFGFRQSDDEQFF.

Notes on this clonotype: A much larger clone is a single base away; this may be a read error. The genes are TRBV11-2 and TRBJ1-6; D may be TRBD1 (5 bases). Germline lookup yields CDR1 SGHAT and CDR2 FQNNGV. CDR3 length: 16 residues. CDR3 amino acids: CVSSLNQGSYNSPLHF. The CDR3 nucleotides read TGTGTCAGCAGCTTAAACCAGGGTTCCTATAATTCACCCCTCCACTTT.

The chain has TRBV11-3 and TRBJ2-1; D may be TRBD1 (5 bases). This CDR3 is 15 amino acids long. Germline V lookup: CDR1 SGHNT, CDR2 YENEEA. Deletions cut 0 bases from V and 2 bases from J, with 8 bases between. The CDR3 DNA reads as TGTGCCAGCAGCTTAGATGGGGCTACCTACAATGAGCAGTTCTTC. Its translation: CASSLDGATYNEQFF. The full variable domain, rest sourced from reference TRBV11-3 and TRBJ2-1, is EAGVVQSPRYKIIEKKQPVAFWCNPISGHNTLYWYLQNLGQGPELLIRYENEEAVDDSQLPKDRFSAERLKGVDSTLKIQPAELGDSAVYLCASSLDGATYNEQFFGPGTRLTVL.

This clonotype has a count of ten or more. V usage is TRBV24-1 and J usage is TRBJ2-1, with 11 bases lining up with TRBD1. V trimming: 9 bases; J trimming: 7 bases; junction bases outside the gene matches: 4. Germline lookup yields CDR1 KGHDR and CDR2 SFDVKD. This CDR3 comprises 13 residues. The CDR3 DNA is TGTGCCACCGGGACAGGGGGTCGGAATGAGCAGTTCTTC. It yields the protein CATGTGGRNEQFF.

This clonotype was counted at least ten times. This chain joins TRBV19 and TRBJ1-4, with D unresolved. This CDR3 has 13 residues. V was shortened by 3 bases and J by 6 bases, with 8 bases between the two germline ends. Germline assignment: CDR1 LNHDA and CDR2 SQIVND (reference sequence). The DNA of the CDR3 is TGTGCCAGTAGTATTAGGCTGTATGAAAAACTGTTTTTT. Its translation is CASSIRLYEKLFF.

The V gene is TRBV2, the J gene TRBJ1-1, with 8 bases that match TRBD1. Germline CDR1 reads SNHLY; CDR2 reads FYNNEI. V gave up 4 bases and J gave up 4 bases; unmatched junction bases: 2. This CDR3 is 13 amino acids long. CDR3 in amino acids: CASSGQGSTEAFF. The CDR3 bases are TGTGCCAGCAGTGGACAGGGGAGCACTGAAGCTTTCTTT.

A word on this clonotype: One base away lies a much larger clone, so this may be a sequencing read error. The chain joins TRBV7-3 to TRBJ2-3; D tentatively fits TRBD1 or TRBD2 (6 bases each). The CDR3 has 13 residues. Per the germline V gene, CDR1 is SGHTA and CDR2 is FQGTGA. The CDR3 DNA reads TGTGCCAGCAGCATGGGGGGCCCAGATACGCAGAATTTT. This codes for CASSMGGPDTQNF.

This clonotype was recorded at least ten times. The V and J genes are TRBV18 and TRBJ2-2; D possibly corresponds to TRBD1 (7 bases). In germline, CDR1 is KGHSH, CDR2 LQKENI. This CDR3 contains 19 residues. The germline V and J ends were trimmed by 3 bases and 2 bases, with 22 bases remaining between them. The CDR3 DNA sequence: TGTGCCAGCTCACCGACGGGGGTCCGCGGGACAGCTAACACCGGGGAGCTGTTTTTT. Translating it yields CASSPTGVRGTANTGELFF.

This clonotype was seen many times. The genes are TRBV2 and TRBJ2-7; no reliable D call. The V gene's germline CDR1 is SNHLY and CDR2 FYNNEI. V lost 5 bases to trimming and J lost 3 bases, with 5 bases between them. The CDR3 length is 11 residues. This CDR3 is CASSQLYEQYF. In DNA, the CDR3 is TGTGCCAGCAGTCAGCTCTACGAGCAGTACTTC.

The rearrangement uses TRBV5-1 and TRBJ1-1; 7 bases align to TRBD1. CDR1 is SGHRS, CDR2 YFSETQ, per germline. The ends lost 7 bases at V and 0 bases at J; junction bases unmatched: 9. The CDR3 extends over 15 amino acids. The CDR3, as DNA: TGCGCCAGCTTCGACAGGGTGGGAATGAACACTGAAGCTTTCTTT. Its translation: CASFDRVGMNTEAFF. The variable domain in full, completed from reference TRBV5-1 and TRBJ1-1, reads KAGVTQTPRYLIKTRGQQVTLSCSPISGHRSVSWYQQTPGQGLQFLFEYFSETQRNKGNFPGRFSGRQFSNSRSEMNVSTLELGDSALYLCASFDRVGMNTEAFFGQGTRLTVV.

This clonotype showed up many times. The chain has TRBV7-2 and TRBJ1-2; 7 bases are shared with TRBD1. V shed 5 bases, J shed 0 bases, and the junction held 6 bases outside the gene matches. CDR1 and CDR2 from the germline V gene are SGHTA and FQGNSA. The CDR3 is 15 amino acids. The CDR3 coding sequence is TGTGCCAGCAGCCCTATCGGACAGGCTAACTATGGCTACACCTTC. Amino acid sequence: CASSPIGQANYGYTF. The full variable domain, rest sourced from reference TRBV7-2 and TRBJ1-2, is GAGVSQSPSNKVTEKGKDVELRCDPISGHTALYWYRQSLGQGLEFLIYFQGNSAPDKSGLPSDRFSAERTGGSVSTLTIQRTQQEDSAVYLCASSPIGQANYGYTFGSGTRLTVV.